This T cell receptor beta chain comes out of a study of cytomegalovirus exposure and HLA in healthy donors. Study outcomes and limitations: Accurate HLA-A and HLA-B prediction from TCR beta sequences was reported for most subjects.

Regarding this clone: Its antigen is unidentified.

The PCR was carried out with 60 Vbeta primers and 13 Jbeta primers. Assay used: immunoSEQ multiplex PCR; TCRdb lists only in-frame clones, some missing. The data contain about 180,000 clones, less than 90% of them singletons. The sequence came from a girl between 10 and 17 years old in good health and CMV-seropositive. The sequenced sample consisted of PBMCs.

As DNA, the CDR3 is TGTGCCAGTAGTAAAGCGGGAGGAGGAAGGGGGAACAATGAGCAGTTCTTC. It translates to CASSKAGGGRGNNEQFF. J is TRBJ2-1 and V is TRBV19, with 9 bases aligning to TRBD2. CDR3 length equals 17 residues. CDR1 LNHDA and CDR2 SQIVND come from the germline V gene (reference sequence). V gave up 4 bases and J gave up 5 bases; unmatched junction bases: 12.